This paragraph reports one T cell receptor (beta chain). These data are taken from a study of control samples from healthy donors and cancer patients. CDR1 and CDR2 (germline): SGHNT, YYREEE (reference sequence). Trimming removed 2 bases from V and 3 bases from J, with 11 bases in between. The CDR3 is made up of 14 amino acids. Here immunoSEQ multiplex PCR was the method, and the copy in TCRdb shows in-frame clones only, minus some. The data contain approximately 98,000 clones, approximately 84% of them singletons. Sequences were obtained from blood. The source is a man aged 18-30 years in good health. The J gene is TRBJ1-1, the V gene TRBV5-4; possibly TRBD1 for D (5 bases). CDR3 nucleotides: TGTGCCAGCAGCTTCGGGGACCTATACACTGAAGCTTTCTTT. This translates into CASSFGDLYTEAFF.